These 13 T cell receptor beta chains were sequenced from one sample in a study of CD8+ T cells in alopecia areata. Specified treatment: oral pan-JAK inhibitor, 5-10 mg twice daily. Isolated RNA was reverse transcribed into cDNA used as the sequencing template. Generated by immunoSEQ multiplex PCR, the TCRdb table keeps only in-frame clones and is missing some. The data show some 130,000 clones, roughly 52% seen once. Sequenced material: CD8+ T cells sorted from blood, taken at week 4, from a patient treated with tofacitinib. The source is a human donor with alopecia areata.

With respect to this clone: An end of the junction differs from the germline gene, which may be a read error. V usage is TRBV7-7 and J usage is TRBJ2-7, with D possibly TRBD1 on 6 matching bases. This CDR3 contains 14 residues. Germline assignment: CDR1 SSHAT and CDR2 FNYEAQ (reference sequence). The CDR3 bases are TGTGCTAGCAGCCCTGGGCAGGGGATAGGCGAGCAGTACTTC. Its translation is CASSPGQGIGEQYF. The full variable domain, its missing parts supplied by reference TRBV7-7 and TRBJ2-7, is GAGVSQSPRYKVTKRGQDVTLRCDPISSHATLYWYQQALGQGPEFLTYFNYEAQPDKSGLPSDRFSAERPEGSISTLTIQRTEQRDSAMYRCASSPGQGIGEQYFGPGTRLTVT.

V is TRBV27 and J is TRBJ2-3; possibly TRBD1 for D (6 bases). Trimming left V 5 bases short and J 3 bases short, with 15 bases between. CDR1 is MNHEY, CDR2 SMNVEV, per germline (reference sequence). The CDR3 is made up of 15 amino acids. The CDR3 spells CASSEALQGTDTQYF. CDR3 coding DNA: TGTGCCAGCAGTGAAGCTCTCCAGGGGACAGATACGCAGTATTTT.

This clone was counted a few times. Other nucleotide sequences in the sample specify the same CDR3. V is TRBV7-9 and J is TRBJ1-5; D remains ambiguous. The CDR3 length is 12 residues. V dropped 3 bases and J dropped 5 bases, with 5 bases sitting between them. CDR1 is SEHNR, CDR2 FQNEAQ, per germline (reference sequence). Written as DNA, the CDR3 is TGTGCCAGCAGCTTCGGGGATCAGCCCCAGCATTTT. As protein: CASSFGDQPQHF. The full variable domain, in which reference TRBV7-9 and TRBJ1-5 provide the parts outside the CDR3, is DTGVSQNPRHKITKRGQNVTFRCDPISEHNRLYWYRQTLGQGPEFLTYFQNEAQLEKSRLLSDRFSAERPKGSFSTLEIQRTEQGDSAMYLCASSFGDQPQHFGDGTRLSIL.

The gene calls are TRBV13 and TRBJ1-4; no reliable D call. Trimming removed 5 bases at V and 4 bases at J, with 11 bases between. The CDR3 is 14 amino acids. Germline V gene data show CDR1 as PRHDT and CDR2 as FYEKMQ (reference sequence). The CDR3, as DNA: TGTGCCAGCAGCCTTGGACGGGGTAATGAAAAACTGTTTTTT. Translation gives CASSLGRGNEKLFF.

The sample holds many counts of this clone. V usage is TRBV6-1 and J usage is TRBJ2-1; 9 bases fit TRBD2. The V segment lost 2 bases and the J segment 7 bases; nucleotides outside the gene matches: 9. Germline V lookup: CDR1 MNHNS, CDR2 SASEGT. This CDR3 is 16 amino acids long. The CDR3 DNA is TGTGCCAGCAGTGAAACCGCGGGGGGGCACAGTAATGAGCAGTTCTTC. This translates into CASSETAGGHSNEQFF.

The chain is built from TRBV2 and TRBJ1-1; weak D call: TRBD1 (6 bases). The germline gives CDR1 SNHLY, CDR2 FYNNEI. The CDR3 totals 17 residues. Between the trimmed V and J ends, which lost 4 bases and 1 base, there was a span of 19 bases. CDR3 residues: CASSVRFQGKGNTEAFF. The CDR3 DNA reads as TGTGCCAGCAGTGTAAGATTTCAGGGGAAGGGGAACACTGAAGCTTTCTTT.

The genes are TRBV9 and TRBJ1-2, with a tentative D call TRBD1 (6 bases). Germline-derived CDR1 and CDR2 are SGDLS and YYNGEE. The CDR3 has 13 residues. V was trimmed by 6 bases and J by 3 bases, leaving 12 bases between them. CDR3 residues: CASTGGSDYGYTF. CDR3 nucleotide sequence: TGTGCCAGCACCGGGGGCAGTGACTATGGCTACACCTTC.

This clone was found a few times. The chain recombines TRBV10-2 with TRBJ1-1; D is unclear. V gave up 5 bases and J gave up 1 base, with 11 bases separating them. The CDR3 covers 14 residues. The germline gives CDR1 WSHSY, CDR2 SAAADI. CDR3 protein: CASSPTGWNTEAFF. In nucleotides, the CDR3 is TGCGCCAGCAGTCCTACTGGGTGGAACACTGAAGCTTTCTTT.

In this sample, this clone turned up a few times. The chain joins TRBV6-5 to TRBJ1-1; D remains unclear. V was pared by 7 bases and J by 10 bases, with 22 bases between. The CDR3 runs to 14 residues. The V gene's germline CDR1 is MNHEY and CDR2 SVGAGI. The CDR3 region has the DNA TGTGCCAGCACCCATCTGAGCGGGGATGGCTCAGCTTTCTTT. It specifies CASTHLSGDGSAFF.

This clone has only a few counts. This chain uses TRBV27 with TRBJ1-5; a weak D match, TRBD1 (6 bases). V shed 6 bases and J shed 2 bases, with 17 bases lying between them. Germline V lookup: CDR1 MNHEY, CDR2 SMNVEV (reference sequence). The CDR3 contains 16 residues. CDR3 protein: CASSPLPQGRNQPQHF. DNA for the CDR3: TGTGCCAGCAGCCCTTTACCACAGGGTCGCAATCAGCCCCAGCATTTT.

This chain links TRBV4-3 with TRBJ2-6; unclear D gene. Per germline, CDR1 LGHNA and CDR2 YSLEER. This CDR3 contains 13 residues. With 0 bases removed from V and 5 bases from J, the gap between germline ends came to 2 bases. CDR3: CASSQDRANVLTF. The CDR3 DNA reads TGCGCCAGCAGCCAAGACCGGGCCAACGTCCTGACTTTC.

This clone has only a few counts. The V call is TRBV13, the J call TRBJ2-3, with 10 bases lining up with TRBD2. The CDR3 contains 15 residues. Germline V gene lookup returns CDR1 PRHDT and CDR2 FYEKMQ (reference sequence). J gave up 2 bases and V 5 bases, and 4 bases lay outside the gene matches. The CDR3 coding sequence is TGTGCCAGCAGCCTAGCGGGGGATTCCACAGATACGCAGTATTTT. This gives the protein CASSLAGDSTDTQYF.

V is TRBV6-5 and J is TRBJ2-2, with 9 positions matching TRBD1. Germline V lookup: CDR1 MNHEY, CDR2 SVGAGI. CDR3 length: 12 residues. With 11 bases clipped from V and 6 bases from J, the junction kept 4 bases outside the gene matches. The CDR3 region is CAARTGAGELFF. In nucleotides, the CDR3 is TGTGCCGCCCGGACAGGGGCCGGGGAGCTGTTTTTT.